What follows are 30 T cell receptor beta chains derived from one specimen sequenced in a study of blood T cell repertoires in COVID-19. Profiled with immunoSEQ multiplex PCR; TCRdb holds only in-frame clones, not every one. The sample shows fewer than 350,000 clones, more than 75% of them seen only once. Sequencing was performed on peripheral blood. The receptors here all came from a woman aged 25 to 39 who had recovered from COVID-19.

V usage is TRBV7-9 and J usage is TRBJ1-4; 7 bases are a match to TRBD1. Unmatched junction bases numbered 8, after V lost 5 bases and J lost 8 bases. The CDR3 loop spans 14 amino acids. In germline, CDR1 is SEHNR, CDR2 FQNEAQ (reference sequence). The CDR3 here is CASSTQTGWEKLFF. CDR3 nucleotide sequence: TGTGCCAGCAGCACACAGACAGGGTGGGAAAAACTGTTTTTT.

The chain links TRBV28 to TRBJ2-7; maybe TRBD2 (6 bases). Looked up from germline, CDR1 is MDHEN and CDR2 is SYDVKM. The germline V and J ends were trimmed by 3 bases and 0 bases, with 9 bases remaining between them. The CDR3 loop spans 14 amino acids. The CDR3 here is CASSLVGGSYEQYF. CDR3 sequence (DNA): TGTGCCAGCAGTTTGGTGGGGGGCTCCTACGAGCAGTACTTC.

J is TRBJ2-1 and V is TRBV24-1; 12 bases are shared with TRBD2. Germline-derived CDR1 and CDR2 are KGHDR and SFDVKD. The CDR3 covers 15 residues. The V and J ends lost 4 bases and 8 bases, in that order; junction bases with no gene match: 5. The CDR3 is CATSDLLAGGYEQFF. The CDR3 region has the DNA TGTGCCACCAGTGACCTACTAGCGGGAGGATATGAGCAGTTCTTC.

V gene TRBV11-1 combines with J gene TRBJ2-5; 8 bases line up with TRBD2. Looked up from germline, CDR1 is SGHAT and CDR2 is FQDESV (reference sequence). Trimming cost V 0 bases and J 5 bases; bases outside gene matches: 8. CDR3 length: 16 amino acids. The CDR3 is CASSLAATSEMETQYF. CDR3 nucleotides: TGTGCCAGCAGCTTAGCGGCGACTAGCGAAATGGAGACCCAGTACTTC. Drawing the rest from reference TRBV11-1 and TRBJ2-5, the complete variable domain is EAEVAQSPRYKITEKSQAVAFWCDPISGHATLYWYRQILGQGPELLVQFQDESVVDDSQLPKDRFSAERLKGVDSTLKIQPAELGDSAMYLCASSLAATSEMETQYFGPGTRLLVL.

This clone was seen a single time. The chain uses TRBV18 and TRBJ2-3; a weak D match, TRBD2 (6 bases). V dropped 6 bases and J dropped 3 bases, with 16 bases sitting between them. Germline V gene sequence: CDR1 KGHSH, CDR2 LQKENI. CDR3 size: 15 residues. The CDR3: CASSLAAGRTDTQYF. CDR3 in DNA: TGTGCCAGCTCGCTCGCTGCAGGGAGGACAGATACGCAGTATTTT. Based on the CDR3 plus reference TRBV18 and TRBJ2-3, the full variable domain is NAGVMQNPRHLVRRRGQEARLRCSPMKGHSHVYWYRQLPEEGLKFMVYLQKENIIDESGMPKERFSAEFPKEGPSILRIQQVVRGDSAAYFCASSLAAGRTDTQYFGPGTRLTVL.

The chain joins TRBV11-2 to TRBJ2-3; perhaps TRBD2 as D (6 bases). Looked up from germline, CDR1 is SGHAT and CDR2 is FQNNGV. Trimming shortened V by 5 bases and J by 4 bases, and 16 bases separated the two germline ends. This CDR3 spans 15 amino acids. The CDR3 loop reads CASSPIRGSPDTQYF. The CDR3 bases are TGTGCCAGCAGCCCAATTCGGGGGTCCCCAGATACGCAGTATTTT.

The chain is built from TRBV6-5 and TRBJ1-1; D is possibly TRBD1 (5 bases). V lost 0 bases and J 4 bases, leaving 9 bases between the germline ends. This CDR3 has 14 residues. Looked up from germline, CDR1 is MNHEY and CDR2 is SVGAGI. For the CDR3, the DNA is TGTGCCAGCAGTTACTCCGGGACTTTCACTGAAGCTTTCTTT. Its protein product is CASSYSGTFTEAFF.

The chain joins TRBV7-2 to TRBJ1-5, with TRBD1 matching over 8 bases. The CDR3 contains 15 residues. Looked up from germline, CDR1 is SGHTA and CDR2 is FQGNSA. Trimming took 2 bases from V and 4 from J; bases not matched to a gene: 4. CDR3: CASSLIGQGNQPQHF. Written as DNA, the CDR3 is TGTGCCAGCAGCTTAATAGGACAGGGTAATCAGCCCCAGCATTTT.

The rearrangement joins TRBV19 to TRBJ1-1, with 7 bases aligning to TRBD1. The CDR3 length is 15 residues. Germline CDR1 LNHDA, CDR2 SQIVND (reference sequence). Trimming took 1 base from V and 4 from J; bases not matched to a gene: 6. The CDR3 is CASSIGTGLTTEAFF. CDR3 in DNA: TGTGCCAGTAGTATAGGGACAGGCCTCACCACTGAAGCTTTCTTT.

This chain connects TRBV5-8 to TRBJ2-2; D may be TRBD1 (6 bases). Trimming took off 4 bases at V and 2 bases at J, with 12 bases between the two ends. In germline, CDR1 is SGHTS, CDR2 YDEGEE. The CDR3 contains 15 residues. The CDR3 sequence is CASSAGVLNTGELFF. The CDR3 region has the DNA TGTGCCAGCAGCGCAGGGGTGCTAAACACCGGGGAGCTGTTTTTT.

The CDR3 DNA sequence: TGTGCCACCAGTGATTCCCGACTGAACTATTCGTATGGCTACACCTTC. Protein product: CATSDSRLNYSYGYTF. The rearrangement links TRBV24-1 to TRBJ1-2; D not certain. V was clipped by 2 bases and J by 5 bases, with 17 bases between them. CDR1 is KGHDR, CDR2 SFDVKD, per germline. The CDR3 runs to 16 residues.

The chain joins TRBV24-1 to TRBJ2-7, with 7 bases matching TRBD1. The germline V gene encodes CDR1 KGHDR and CDR2 SFDVKD. The CDR3 length is 15 residues. Trimming removed 2 bases from V and 5 bases from J; junction bases left unmatched: 8. This CDR3 reads CATSDSRQGHHEQYF. The CDR3 nucleotides read TGTGCCACCAGTGATTCCAGACAGGGTCATCACGAGCAGTACTTC.

The chain joins TRBV9 to TRBJ2-1, with D tentatively TRBD2 (6 bases). This CDR3 contains 17 residues. The V end lost 0 bases, the J end lost 0 bases, and 13 bases lay between the germline ends. CDR1 and CDR2 from the germline V gene are SGDLS and YYNGEE. The CDR3 DNA reads as TGTGCCAGCAGCGTAGCTACGGGCGGGGCCTCCTACAATGAGCAGTTCTTC. The encoded protein is CASSVATGGASYNEQFF.

The chain couples TRBV11-2 to TRBJ2-7; a weak D match, TRBD1 (5 bases). Trimming stripped 7 bases from V and 6 bases from J, with 10 bases between. Germline values: CDR1 SGHAT, CDR2 FQNNGV. The CDR3 length is 11 residues. CDR3 region: CASTAGIEQYF. CDR3 in DNA: TGTGCCAGCACGGCAGGGATCGAGCAGTACTTC.

This clone was seen a few times. The rearrangement links TRBV24-1 to TRBJ2-7, with D unresolved. Germline V gene sequence: CDR1 KGHDR, CDR2 SFDVKD. This CDR3 has 14 residues. V was cut by 3 bases and J by 9 bases, with 17 bases left in between. CDR3 sequence: CATSDAGEAIVQYF. In DNA, the CDR3 is TGTGCCACCAGTGATGCTGGAGAGGCCATCGTGCAGTACTTC.

This chain uses TRBV7-2 with TRBJ2-5; the match to TRBD2 covers 11 bases. V gave up 1 base and J gave up 4 bases; unmatched junction bases: 2. Germline V CDR1 and CDR2: SGHTA, FQGNSA. The CDR3 totals 15 residues. The CDR3 reads CASSLVLAGGETQYF. The CDR3 region has the DNA TGTGCCAGCAGCTTAGTTCTAGCGGGGGGAGAGACCCAGTACTTC.

As DNA, the CDR3 is TGTGCCAGTAGTCGCCGGGACACCGGTTCCGAGCAGTACTTC. Its protein product is CASSRRDTGSEQYF. The V call is TRBV19, the J call TRBJ2-7, with D maybe TRBD1 (6 bases). Germline V gives CDR1 LNHDA, CDR2 SQIVND (reference sequence). The V and J ends lost 5 bases and 6 bases respectively, with 17 bases between them. The CDR3 extends over 14 amino acids.

In its sample, this clone was seen many times. The chain uses TRBV4-1 and TRBJ1-1, with D perhaps matching TRBD1 (5 bases). Germline assignment: CDR1 MGHRA and CDR2 YSYEKL. The V end lost 3 bases, the J end lost 5 bases, and 16 bases lay between the germline ends. This CDR3 has 15 residues. CDR3 residues: CASSQYWDSETEAFF. The CDR3, as DNA: TGCGCCAGCAGCCAGTACTGGGACTCCGAGACTGAAGCTTTCTTT.

The genes are TRBV7-9 and TRBJ2-1; D gene unclear. Germline-derived CDR1 and CDR2 are SEHNR and FQNEAQ (reference sequence). Trimming removed 5 bases from V and 2 bases from J, with 10 bases in between. The CDR3 is 14 residues long. The CDR3 loop is CASSPLPPYNEQFF. For the CDR3, the DNA is TGTGCCAGCAGCCCACTTCCACCCTACAATGAGCAGTTCTTC.

The chain combines TRBV28 with TRBJ2-7; no definite D call. Trimming stripped 3 bases from V and 6 bases from J, with 21 bases between. CDR1 is MDHEN and CDR2 is SYDVKM in the germline V gene. This CDR3 has 16 amino acids. CDR3 coding DNA: TGTGCCAGCAGTTTTAATCTCAGACTTTCGGCAACCGAGCAGTACTTC. This encodes CASSFNLRLSATEQYF.

J is TRBJ2-7 and V is TRBV7-9, with 8 bases fitting TRBD2. This CDR3 contains 14 residues. V was pared by 9 bases and J by 0 bases, with 7 bases of the junction left unmatched. Germline CDR1 reads SEHNR; CDR2 reads FQNEAQ (reference sequence). This CDR3 reads CASTSGYSSYEQYF. The DNA of the CDR3 is TGTGCCAGTACTAGCGGCTATAGCTCCTACGAGCAGTACTTC. The whole variable domain, filled in from reference TRBV7-9 and TRBJ2-7, reads DTGVSQNPRHKITKRGQNVTFRCDPISEHNRLYWYRQTLGQGPEFLTYFQNEAQLEKSRLLSDRFSAERPKGSFSTLEIQRTEQGDSAMYLCASTSGYSSYEQYFGPGTRLTVT.

The V and J genes are TRBV5-1 and TRBJ1-2; the D gene is possibly TRBD1 (6 bases). Deletions cut 0 bases from V and 6 bases from J, with 15 bases between. The germline gives CDR1 SGHRS, CDR2 YFSETQ. CDR3 size: 15 residues. The CDR3 reads CASSLAGQKIDGYTF. The CDR3 region has the DNA TGCGCCAGCAGCTTGGCTGGACAGAAAATAGATGGCTACACCTTC.

The chain carries TRBV28 and TRBJ2-4, with TRBD1 matching 7 bases. V was pared by 4 bases and J by 7 bases, with 10 bases of the junction left unmatched. The germline V gene has CDR1 MDHEN and CDR2 SYDVKM. The CDR3 loop spans 15 amino acids. The CDR3 sequence is CASSSIRQGSNIQYF. The CDR3 nucleotides are TGTGCCAGCAGTTCTATCCGACAGGGCTCGAACATTCAGTACTTC.

The V call is TRBV10-3, the J call TRBJ1-4, with 7 bases fitting TRBD1. CDR1 and CDR2 from the germline V gene are ENHRY and SYGVKD. Losses at the gene ends were 10 bases for V and 4 bases for J; bases not matched to a gene: 6. The CDR3 loop spans 13 amino acids. Here the CDR3 reads CATRDSLNEKLFF. CDR3 nucleotide sequence: TGTGCCACCCGGGACAGTCTTAATGAAAAACTGTTTTTT.

V gene TRBV27 combines with J gene TRBJ1-1; D is undetermined. This CDR3 is built from 15 residues. V was shortened by 0 bases and J by 0 bases, with 8 bases between the two germline ends. The germline V gene encodes CDR1 MNHEY and CDR2 SMNVEV (reference sequence). This CDR3 is CASSLSGGMNTEAFF. The CDR3 DNA follows: TGTGCCAGCAGTTTATCTGGCGGAATGAACACTGAAGCTTTCTTT.

This clone was recorded a few times. This chain links TRBV12-5 with TRBJ1-1, with 7 nucleotides matching TRBD1. This CDR3 has 14 residues. Germline assignment: CDR1 LGHNT and CDR2 FRNRAP. V shed 8 bases and J 0 bases; nucleotides not matched to a gene: 6. DNA for the CDR3: TGTGCTAGTCACCGGGACAGTATGAACACTGAAGCTTTCTTT. Amino acid sequence: CASHRDSMNTEAFF.

The chain joins TRBV7-2 to TRBJ1-4; D perhaps matches TRBD1 (5 bases). Trimming shortened V by 5 bases and J by 8 bases, and 15 bases separated the two germline ends. The length of the CDR3 is 14 residues. Per the germline V gene, CDR1 is SGHTA and CDR2 is FQGNSA. CDR3 DNA: TGTGCCAGCAGCCCCGACAGCTCGACCGAAAAACTGTTTTTT. As protein: CASSPDSSTEKLFF.

This chain's CDR3 is CASSLGATYEQYF. The CDR3 DNA sequence: TGTGCCAGCAGTTTAGGGGCCACCTACGAGCAGTACTTC. The genes are TRBV27 and TRBJ2-7; D is possibly TRBD1 (5 bases). Trimming pared 2 bases from V and 2 bases from J, leaving 7 bases between. The length of the CDR3 is 13 residues. CDR1 is MNHEY and CDR2 is SMNVEV in the germline V gene (reference sequence).

This clone was observed a few times. The chain couples TRBV28 to TRBJ1-5, with D perhaps TRBD1 (6 bases). V lost 4 bases, J lost 4 bases, and 14 bases lay in between. The CDR3 totals 15 residues. Germline V gene data show CDR1 as MDHEN and CDR2 as SYDVKM. The CDR3 DNA follows: TGTGCCAGCAGTTGGTTACAGGGAGGGAATCAGCCCCAGCATTTT. Its translation is CASSWLQGGNQPQHF.

The chain employs TRBV7-2 and TRBJ1-1; D not certain. V dropped 6 bases and J dropped 1 base, with 9 bases sitting between them. CDR1 and CDR2 (germline): SGHTA, FQGNSA. This CDR3 contains 13 residues. The CDR3 bases are TGTGCCAGCAGTCCGACTGGGAACACTGAAGCTTTCTTT. It codes for CASSPTGNTEAFF. Full variable domain (outside the CDR3, taken from reference TRBV7-2 and TRBJ1-1): GAGVSQSPSNKVTEKGKDVELRCDPISGHTALYWYRQSLGQGLEFLIYFQGNSAPDKSGLPSDRFSAERTGGSVSTLTIQRTQQEDSAVYLCASSPTGNTEAFFGQGTRLTVV.